A single sample is the source of the 26 T cell receptor beta chains below, sequenced in a study of CD8 T cells in ankylosing spondylitis. Study-wide results and caveats: Blood from ankylosing spondylitis patients appeared to carry a characteristic roughly 8-variant TCR beta motif.

In TCRdb, the 5' RACE reads were re-called with MiXCR into one record per CDR3 protein. The sample shows hundreds of thousands of distinct CDR3 sequences, 18% of them seen only once. Their recognized antigens are unknown. Sequenced sample: blood, either unsorted or a sorted T cell fraction (not recorded which). These receptors all come from a male donor with ankylosing spondylitis.

In this sample, this clonotype turned up a few times. The genes are TRBV10-3 and TRBJ2-7; TRBD1 matches at 8 bases. CDR1 ENHRY and CDR2 SYGVKD come from the germline V gene. V was pared by 7 bases and J by 1 base, with 12 bases of the junction left unmatched. The CDR3 loop spans 16 amino acids. CDR3 sequence: CAITEETGGTSYEQYF. CDR3 nucleotide sequence: TGTGCCATCACAGAGGAAACAGGGGGGACTTCCTACGAGCAGTACTTC.

The J gene is TRBJ2-1, the V gene TRBV4-1, with a possible D match to TRBD2 (5 bases). Per the germline V gene, CDR1 is MGHRA and CDR2 is YSYEKL. The CDR3 is 18 residues long. The ends were cut back, 2 bases at V and 3 bases at J, with 20 bases in the middle. CDR3 bases: TGCGCCAGCAGCCAAACTACTTCCTCGGGGTACCTCTACAATGAGCAGTTCTTC. It codes for CASSQTTSSGYLYNEQFF.

This chain uses TRBV5-1 with TRBJ2-2; 15 bases match TRBD2. The CDR3 has 19 residues. With V trimmed by 3 bases and J by 4 bases, 10 bases remained unmatched. The germline V gene has CDR1 SGHRS and CDR2 YFSETQ. The CDR3 loop reads CASSSWTSGRASPTGELFF. CDR3 DNA: TGCGCCAGCAGCTCCTGGACTAGCGGGAGGGCTTCACCCACCGGGGAGCTGTTTTTT. Using reference TRBV5-1 and TRBJ2-2 for the parts outside the CDR3, the full variable domain is KAGVTQTPRYLIKTRGQQVTLSCSPISGHRSVSWYQQTPGQGLQFLFEYFSETQRNKGNFPGRFSGRQFSNSRSEMNVSTLELGDSALYLCASSSWTSGRASPTGELFFGEGSRLTVL.

The table lists this clonotype with a few counts. This sequence joins TRBV7-8 and TRBJ2-5; 9 bases are a match to TRBD2. Germline loops: CDR1 SGHVS, CDR2 FQNEAQ. This CDR3 comprises 17 residues. V trimming: 3 bases; J trimming: 3 bases; junction bases outside the gene matches: 11. CDR3 protein: CASSLIAGVFGKETQYF. As DNA, the CDR3 is TGTGCCAGCAGCTTGATAGCGGGAGTGTTCGGAAAAGAGACCCAGTACTTC.

This clonotype was detected only a few times. The rearrangement links TRBV27 to TRBJ2-1; 7 nucleotides agree with TRBD2. The CDR3 contains 15 residues. From germline, CDR1 is MNHEY and CDR2 SMNVEV (reference sequence). The junction had 9 bases not matched to a gene; V was cut back by 4 bases and J by 6 bases. CDR3 residues: CASSSGTTQINEQFF. CDR3 sequence (DNA): TGTGCCAGCAGTTCCGGGACTACCCAGATCAATGAGCAGTTCTTC.

This clonotype was seen only a few times. This chain links TRBV7-9 with TRBJ2-7; D possibly corresponds to TRBD1 (6 bases). V dropped 5 bases and J dropped 5 bases, with 10 bases sitting between them. The CDR3 spans 12 residues. Germline V lookup: CDR1 SEHNR, CDR2 FQNEAQ (reference sequence). The CDR3 nucleotides read TGTGCCAGCAGCATACACAGGGACGAGCAGTACTTC. It encodes CASSIHRDEQYF.

There are a few counts of this clonotype. The chain employs TRBV7-9 and TRBJ1-1; 7 bases agree with TRBD1. V lost 1 base, J lost 6 bases, and 8 bases stayed unmatched. The germline gives CDR1 SEHNR, CDR2 FQNEAQ (reference sequence). The CDR3 contains 15 residues. This CDR3 is CASSLEWDSFSEAFF. DNA of the CDR3: TGTGCCAGCAGCTTAGAGTGGGACAGTTTTTCTGAAGCTTTCTTT.

V and J are TRBV20-1 and TRBJ2-3; no clear D gene. Trimming removed 6 bases from V and 0 bases from J, with 16 bases in between. Germline V gene data show CDR1 as DFQATT and CDR2 as SNEGSKA (reference sequence). CDR3 length equals 15 residues. The CDR3 bases are TGCAGTGCGACGATCCACCACCCTAGCACAGATACGCAGTATTTT. This sequence encodes CSATIHHPSTDTQYF.

The rearrangement uses TRBV6-7 and TRBJ2-7; TRBD2 might be the D (5 bases). Being an ORF, TRBV6-7 has a function that is uncertain. Trimming took 5 bases from V and 4 from J, leaving 18 bases between them. The CDR3 runs 15 residues. The CDR3, as DNA: TGTGCCAGCAGTCTCACTATGCGGACTGATTACGAGCAGTACTTC. Its protein is CASSLTMRTDYEQYF.

This clonotype occurred a few times. The chain uses TRBV7-9 and TRBJ1-5; TRBD1 aligns across 8 bases. This CDR3 is 15 amino acids long. Germline CDR1 reads SEHNR; CDR2 reads FQNEAQ (reference sequence). Trimming at V came to 4 bases and at J to 7 bases, leaving 9 bases not matched to a gene. CDR3 in DNA: TGTGCCAGCAGCTCCGGACAGGGAGGTGAACAGCCCCAGCATTTT. Encoded protein: CASSSGQGGEQPQHF.

This clonotype came up many times. This rearrangement joins TRBV7-8 to TRBJ2-7; TRBD1 aligns across 9 bases. Germline-derived CDR1 and CDR2 are SGHVS and FQNEAQ. CDR3 length equals 15 residues. With V trimmed by 5 bases and J by 1 base, 6 bases remained unmatched. Written as DNA, the CDR3 is TGTGCCAGCAGCCGAGGACAGGGGCCTTCCTACGAGCAGTACTTC. Its translation is CASSRGQGPSYEQYF. The variable domain in full, with the rest retrieved from reference TRBV7-8 and TRBJ2-7, is GAGVSQSPRYKVAKRGQDVALRCDPISGHVSLFWYQQALGQGPEFLTYFQNEAQLDKSGLPSDRFFAERPEGSVSTLKIQRTQQEDSAVYLCASSRGQGPSYEQYFGPGTRLTVT.

This clonotype has more than one count but fewer than ten. V gene TRBV7-9 combines with J gene TRBJ2-1; 11 bases agree with TRBD2. Germline V gene data show CDR1 as SEHNR and CDR2 as FQNEAQ (reference sequence). With 0 bases clipped from V and 10 bases from J, the junction kept 5 bases outside the gene matches. CDR3 length: 15 residues. This CDR3 reads CASSLAGLADLEQFF. As DNA, the CDR3 is TGTGCCAGCAGCTTAGCGGGACTAGCGGACTTAGAGCAGTTCTTC. The full variable domain, in which reference TRBV7-9 and TRBJ2-1 provide the parts outside the CDR3, is DTGVSQNPRHKITKRGQNVTFRCDPISEHNRLYWYRQTLGQGPEFLTYFQNEAQLEKSRLLSDRFSAERPKGSFSTLEIQRTEQGDSAMYLCASSLAGLADLEQFFGPGTRLTVL.

There are a few counts of this clonotype. V and J are TRBV29-1 and TRBJ2-2, with a tentative D call TRBD1 (6 bases). V lost 3 bases and J 1 base, leaving 6 bases between the germline ends. The CDR3 spans 13 residues. Per the germline V gene, CDR1 is SQVTM and CDR2 is ANQGSEA. In DNA form, the CDR3 reads TGCAGCGTTGAGGGACAGAACACCGGGGAGCTGTTTTTT. This codes for CSVEGQNTGELFF.

The table lists this clonotype with a few counts. As DNA, the CDR3 is TGTGCCACCAGCAGAGATTTGGGGTGGGATAACTATGGCTACACCTTC. Translation: CATSRDLGWDNYGYTF. The chain joins TRBV15 to TRBJ1-2, with unresolved D. The germline V gene encodes CDR1 LNHNV and CDR2 YYDKDF (reference sequence). Trimming pared 0 bases from V and 1 base from J, leaving 12 bases between. This CDR3 region has 16 residues.

V usage is TRBV24-1 and J usage is TRBJ2-2; D remains ambiguous. The V end lost 3 bases, the J end lost 3 bases, and 4 bases lay between the germline ends. CDR3 length equals 13 residues. Germline assignment: CDR1 KGHDR and CDR2 SFDVKD. The CDR3 region has the DNA TGTGCCACCAGTGATAAGGACACCGGGGAGCTGTTTTTT. Its translation is CATSDKDTGELFF.

To note about this clonotype: One end of the junction is discordant with germline, which a read error may explain. The V call is TRBV28, the J call TRBJ2-7, with D possibly TRBD1 on 5 matching bases. The CDR3 consists of 15 residues. The germline CDR1 and CDR2 sequences are MDHEN and SYDVKM. CDR3 DNA: TGTGCCAGCAGCCTGACAAATACAGCAGGGATCGAGCACTACTTC. Its protein is CASSLTNTAGIEHYF.

In this sample, this clonotype turned up a few times. This rearrangement joins TRBV29-1 to TRBJ1-2; 10 nucleotides match TRBD1. J was trimmed by 2 bases and V by 3 bases; bases with no gene match: 6. The CDR3 runs to 15 residues. Germline assignment: CDR1 SQVTM and CDR2 ANQGSEA. The CDR3 bases are TGCAGCGTTGAGGGGGGACAGGGGACCAACTATGGCTACACCTTC. Its translation is CSVEGGQGTNYGYTF.

This clonotype turned up a few times. The rearrangement uses TRBV3-1 and TRBJ2-1; D is possibly TRBD1 (6 bases). Germline assignment: CDR1 LGHDT and CDR2 YNNKEL (reference sequence). V lost 3 bases and J lost 7, with 10 bases in between. The CDR3 sequence is 13 residues long. CDR3 loop: CASSHSQGNEQFF. The CDR3 DNA sequence: TGTGCCAGCAGCCACTCACAGGGAAATGAGCAGTTCTTC.

The J gene is TRBJ2-1, the V gene TRBV11-2; 14 bases align to TRBD2. Germline lookup yields CDR1 SGHAT and CDR2 FQNNGV. The CDR3 loop spans 15 amino acids. The V gene end was trimmed by 4 bases and the J gene end by 9 bases; junction bases not matched to a gene: 5. The CDR3, as DNA: TGTGCCAGCAGCTCGGGGACTAGCGGGGGCGGTGAGCAGTTCTTC. Its translation is CASSSGTSGGGEQFF.

The table lists this clonotype with a few counts. The chain carries TRBV28 and TRBJ2-3, with 7 bases that match TRBD2. The CDR3 covers 14 residues. V lost 6 bases to trimming and J lost 5 bases; unmatched junction nucleotides: 8. CDR1 and CDR2 (germline): MDHEN, SYDVKM. CDR3 nucleotide sequence: TGTGCCAGCAGGGGACCCTCGGGAGGAGATACGCAGTATTTT. Protein: CASRGPSGGDTQYF.

This clonotype was seen more than once but under ten times. This rearrangement joins TRBV11-2 to TRBJ1-1, with D maybe TRBD1 (6 bases). V was trimmed by 3 bases and J by 1 base, leaving 15 bases between them. CDR1 SGHAT and CDR2 FQNNGV come from the germline V gene. The CDR3 consists of 16 residues. CDR3 in amino acids: CASSFSGGGQNTEAFF. CDR3 bases: TGTGCCAGCAGCTTTTCGGGTGGGGGGCAGAACACTGAAGCTTTCTTT.

The chain employs TRBV5-5 and TRBJ2-3, with 9 bases lining up with TRBD1. This CDR3 has 14 residues. The V gene's germline CDR1 is SGHKS and CDR2 YYEKEE (reference sequence). J gave up 6 bases and V 3 bases, and 5 bases lay outside the gene matches. The CDR3 nucleotides read TGTGCCAGCAGCTCCGGGACAGGGTTGGATACGCAGTATTTT. Its translation is CASSSGTGLDTQYF.

Regarding this clonotype: This clone may be a read error of a much larger clone one base away. This chain links TRBV12-3 or TRBV12-4 with TRBJ2-3; D ambiguous. The CDR3 runs to 13 residues. The CDR3 loop reads CTSSLAATDTQYF. Written as DNA, the CDR3 is TGTACCAGCAGTTTAGCAGCCACAGATACGCAGTATTTT.

This clonotype was found a few times. This chain links TRBV12-3 or TRBV12-4 with TRBJ2-1; unclear D gene. Trimming stripped 1 base from V and 0 bases from J, with 13 bases between. The CDR3 length is 17 residues. DNA of the CDR3: TGTGCCAGCAGTTTAGTTCGCCCGAAGAGCTCCTACAATGAGCAGTTCTTC. The encoded protein is CASSLVRPKSSYNEQFF.

This clonotype was counted a few times. V is TRBV5-1 and J is TRBJ2-1; D is unresolved. This CDR3 has 13 residues. CDR1 and CDR2 from the germline V gene are SGHRS and YFSETQ. Trimming left V 2 bases short and J 7 bases short, with 10 bases between. In DNA form, the CDR3 reads TGCGCCAGCAGCTTCCTAGAATGGAATGAGCAGTTCTTC. It encodes CASSFLEWNEQFF.

This clonotype has more than one count but fewer than ten. V usage is TRBV19 and J usage is TRBJ2-2; the D is unclear. Germline values: CDR1 LNHDA, CDR2 SQIVND (reference sequence). This CDR3 is 13 amino acids long. V was shortened by 5 bases and J by 1 base, with 5 bases between the two germline ends. DNA for the CDR3: TGTGCCAGTAGTTGGGGGAACACCGGGGAGCTGTTTTTT. This sequence encodes CASSWGNTGELFF.